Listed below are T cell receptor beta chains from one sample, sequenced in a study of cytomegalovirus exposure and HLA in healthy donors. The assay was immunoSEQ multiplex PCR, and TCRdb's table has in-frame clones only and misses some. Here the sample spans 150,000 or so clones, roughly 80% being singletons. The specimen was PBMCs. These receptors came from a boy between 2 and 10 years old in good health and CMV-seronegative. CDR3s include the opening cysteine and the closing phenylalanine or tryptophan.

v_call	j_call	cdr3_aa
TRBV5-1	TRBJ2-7	CASSGRTGATYEQYF
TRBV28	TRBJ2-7	CASSPTGAAEQYF
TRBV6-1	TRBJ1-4	CASSVVERGNEKLFF
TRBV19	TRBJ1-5	CASSPPEGARLDQPQHF
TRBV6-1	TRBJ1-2	CASSENRPNGYTF
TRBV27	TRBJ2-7	CASGWESSYEQYF
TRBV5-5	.	CASSYRTGSSYEQYF
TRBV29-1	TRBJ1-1	CSVGQGTEAFF
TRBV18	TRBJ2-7	CASSPGTGEVYEQYF
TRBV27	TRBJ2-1	CASSSEPGLRYNEQFF
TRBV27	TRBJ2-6	CASSQGVSGANVLTF
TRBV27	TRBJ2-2	CASSNAAGELFF
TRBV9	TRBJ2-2	CASSYFGGGSGELFF
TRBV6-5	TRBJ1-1	CASSYSPERNTEAFF
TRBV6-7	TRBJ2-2	CASSTTGTGGRGLFTGELFF
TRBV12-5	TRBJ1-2	CASGSRQGMVYGYTF
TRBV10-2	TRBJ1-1	CASSGQGEAFF
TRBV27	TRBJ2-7	CASSLEGAGIYEQYF
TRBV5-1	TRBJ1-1	CASSPPTGGEVTEAFF
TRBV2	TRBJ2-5	CASSVRTGGETQYF
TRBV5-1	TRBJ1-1	CASSLQGSVLRDTEAFF
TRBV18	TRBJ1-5	CASSSRTGDNQPQHF
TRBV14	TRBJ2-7	CASSQDHRALNLYEQYF
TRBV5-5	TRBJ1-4	CASSWSTTNEKLFF
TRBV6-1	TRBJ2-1	CASSKPGLVGEQFF
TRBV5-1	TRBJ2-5	CASRPGGIQETQYF
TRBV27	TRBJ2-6	CASSLKMGALYSSGANVLTF
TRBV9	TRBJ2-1	CASSVGTGSYEQFF
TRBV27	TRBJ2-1	CASSLISGYNEQFF
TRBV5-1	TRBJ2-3	CASSLIRPGTGTDTQYF
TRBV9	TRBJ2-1	CASSTYPGLPNEQFF
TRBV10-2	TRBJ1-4	CASSERGTNEKLFF
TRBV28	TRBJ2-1	CASSFPLGLAGGPNEQFF
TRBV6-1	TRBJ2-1	CASSLAQGLNEQFF
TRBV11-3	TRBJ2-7	CASSLLAGVRSYEQYF
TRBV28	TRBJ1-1	CASSLMGNTEAFF
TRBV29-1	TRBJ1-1	CSVFEFGVNTEAFF
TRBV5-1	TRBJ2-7	CASSPGDFSSYEQYF
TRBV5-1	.	CASSFGQGPTYEQYF
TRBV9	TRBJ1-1	CASSVSAGGGKAFF
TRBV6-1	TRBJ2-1	CAASRRAGARNEQFF
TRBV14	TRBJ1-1	CASSQDLAGPTEAFF
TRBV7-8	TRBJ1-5	CASTQGVNQPQHF
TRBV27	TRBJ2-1	CASSATSIFNEQFF
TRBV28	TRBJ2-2	CASSLHAGGPHTGELFF
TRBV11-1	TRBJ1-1	CASSLLRGGGTEAFF
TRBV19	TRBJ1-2	CASNNRGRDGYTF
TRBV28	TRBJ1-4	CASLKEDRGINEKLFF
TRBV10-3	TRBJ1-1	CAIRAGTGDNTEAFF
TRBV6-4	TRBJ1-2	CDPRRGENYGYTF
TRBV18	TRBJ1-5	CASSPTVQGAGQPQHF
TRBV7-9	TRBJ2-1	CASSLAITAGGHNEQFF
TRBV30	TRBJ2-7	CAWSVAARGDEQYF
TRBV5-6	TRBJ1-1	CASSLGLGQGANGAFF
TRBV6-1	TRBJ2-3	CASSEAGGWTDTQYF
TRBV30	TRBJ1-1	CAWSHSNRYRAFF
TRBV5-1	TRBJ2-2	CASSLDAQGASTGELFF